Sequencing of this TCR beta chain was carried out in a study of T cell responses to AZD1222 COVID-19 vaccine. Remarks on this clone: The antigen is undetermined.

Trimming shortened V by 4 bases and J by 6 bases, and 9 bases separated the two germline ends. CDR3 size: 12 residues. Looked up from germline, CDR1 is LNHDA and CDR2 is SQIVND (reference sequence). Notes on the study in general: Most donors were white British and more were female, and clonal diversity was possibly underestimated.

It was second doses at about 4 or about 12 weeks that were pooled. Only in-frame clones appear in the TCRdb table, and some are missing; sequencing was by immunoSEQ multiplex PCR. The sample yields 140,000 to 150,000 clones, 92% seen once. This clonotype was sampled from an adult who received the AZD1222 COVID-19 vaccine. The specimen was peripheral blood, collected 28 days after the second AZD1222 dose. The V and J genes are TRBV19 and TRBJ1-2, with D maybe TRBD1 (5 bases). The CDR3 loop reads CASSTGIHGYTF. CDR3 DNA: TGTGCCAGTAGTACAGGGATCCATGGCTACACCTTC.